Below are 26 T cell receptor beta chains sequenced from a single sample in a study of T cell repertoires in cytomegalovirus infection. TCRdb itself ran the reads through MiXCR, one entry per CDR3 protein. The repertoire holds about 900,000 distinct CDR3 sequences, approximately 32% seen once, with 13% in the top ten. Their recognized antigens are unknown. The specimen comprised cultured CD8+ T cells from PBMCs, sampled from culture after CMV antigen stimulation. These receptors all stem from a human donor in good health (CMV status not recorded). Some clones in this sample may be carry-over from other donors' samples.

This chain connects TRBV6-6 to TRBJ2-7; TRBD2 agrees at 7 bases. Germline CDR1 is MNHNY and CDR2 is SVGAGI (reference sequence). Trimming removed 0 bases from V and 2 bases from J; junction bases left unmatched: 4. CDR3 length: 15 residues. The CDR3: CASSYSGGGPYEQYF. CDR3 bases: TGTGCCAGCAGTTACTCTGGCGGGGGTCCCTACGAGCAGTACTTC.

The V gene is TRBV6-1, the J gene TRBJ2-7; D call uncertain. Trimming pared 7 bases from V and 0 bases from J, leaving 13 bases between. Germline lookup yields CDR1 MNHNS and CDR2 SASEGT. The CDR3 is 14 residues long. CDR3 protein: CASNVLLHSYEQYF. The CDR3 bases are TGTGCCAGCAATGTTCTCCTCCACTCCTACGAGCAGTACTTC.

This clonotype appeared a few times. This chain uses TRBV7-6 with TRBJ2-2, with 8 nucleotides matching TRBD1. The CDR3 is made up of 16 amino acids. CDR1 and CDR2 (germline): SGHVS, FNYEAQ. The junction had 6 bases not matched to a gene; V was cut back by 5 bases and J by 1 base. The CDR3 DNA is TGTGCCAGCAGCCCCGACGGGACAGGGAACACCGGGGAGCTGTTTTTT. Protein product: CASSPDGTGNTGELFF.

The sample holds a few counts of this clonotype. The rearrangement links TRBV11-1 to TRBJ2-1; 7 bases line up with TRBD2. Losses at the gene ends were 7 bases for V and 1 base for J; bases not matched to a gene: 7. Germline CDR1 and CDR2: SGHAT and FQDESV (reference sequence). CDR3 length: 15 amino acids. CDR3 sequence (DNA): TGTGCCAGCACCCGTGGGGGGGGTTCCTACAATGAGCAGTTCTTC. Protein sequence: CASTRGGGSYNEQFF.

This clonotype was detected only a few times. The rearrangement uses TRBV10-3 and TRBJ1-4, with TRBD1 identical over 7 bases. After removal of 0 bases from V and 7 bases from J, the junction contained 8 bases not matched to a gene. Germline lookup yields CDR1 ENHRY and CDR2 SYGVKD. This CDR3 spans 16 amino acids. The CDR3 protein is CAISESTGRQGEKLFF. The CDR3 region has the DNA TGTGCCATCAGTGAGTCGACAGGGAGGCAGGGTGAAAAACTGTTTTTT.

This clonotype was seen ten or more times. The genes are TRBV7-2 and TRBJ2-2; D may match TRBD1 or TRBD2 (6 bases each). From germline, CDR1 is SGHTA and CDR2 FQGNSA. V lost 1 base to trimming and J lost 9 bases, with 12 bases between them. This CDR3 is built from 14 residues. CDR3 DNA: TGTGCCAGCAGCTTAGAGGGGGGTCCCCGGGAGCTGTTTTTT. Its translation: CASSLEGGPRELFF.

The rearrangement links TRBV11-3 to TRBJ1-1, with a possible D match to TRBD1 (5 bases). CDR3 length: 13 residues. V dropped 6 bases and J dropped 5 bases, with 13 bases sitting between them. CDR1 and CDR2 (germline): SGHNT, YENEEA. CDR3 nucleotide sequence: TGTGCCAGCAGAGCAGGGTTGGGAACTGAAGCTTTCTTT. Translation gives CASRAGLGTEAFF.

The chain combines TRBV24-1 with TRBJ2-3; no clear D gene. The V end was cut by 6 bases, the J end by 2 bases, with 11 bases between. Germline CDR1 and CDR2: KGHDR and SFDVKD. The CDR3 sequence is 14 residues long. Here the CDR3 DNA reads TGTGCCACCAGTAGAGGAACCTTCACAGATACGCAGTATTTT. Protein product: CATSRGTFTDTQYF.

This clonotype was picked up a small number of times. The chain links TRBV19 to TRBJ1-5; D gene ambiguous. V lost 3 bases and J lost 6, with 9 bases in between. The CDR3 covers 13 residues. The germline V gene has CDR1 LNHDA and CDR2 SQIVND (reference sequence). The CDR3 DNA reads TGTGCCAGTAGTATTGGAGGAGCTCAGCCCCAGCATTTT. Encoded protein: CASSIGGAQPQHF.

This chain connects TRBV6-6 to TRBJ2-4, with 14 positions matching TRBD2. CDR3 length equals 19 residues. Trimming took 5 bases from V and 0 from J; bases not matched to a gene: 9. Per germline, CDR1 MNHNY and CDR2 SVGAGI (reference sequence). CDR3 loop: CASSQPGLAGEGAKNIQYF. CDR3 in DNA: TGTGCCAGCAGTCAGCCGGGACTAGCGGGGGAGGGAGCCAAAAACATTCAGTACTTC.

In this sample, this clonotype turned up a few times. The rearrangement links TRBV6-5 to TRBJ1-1; 7 bases are shared with TRBD1. The CDR3 consists of 14 residues. J lost 5 bases, V lost 6 bases, and 9 bases had no gene match. The germline gives CDR1 MNHEY, CDR2 SVGAGI. DNA for the CDR3: TGTGCCAGCAGCCTGACAGGGACGGGGACTGAAGCTTTCTTT. Translating it yields CASSLTGTGTEAFF.

This clonotype has at least ten counts. The chain recombines TRBV6-2 or TRBV6-3 with TRBJ1-5; 9 bases are a match to TRBD1. The V gene's germline CDR1 is MNHEY and CDR2 SVGEGT. The CDR3 totals 16 residues. J was trimmed by 3 bases and V by 2 bases; bases with no gene match: 5. CDR3 amino acids: CASSYGGQGHNQPQHF. The CDR3 region has the DNA TGTGCCAGCAGTTACGGGGGACAGGGTCACAATCAGCCCCAGCATTTT.

This CDR3 is CASRDSGQTSYEQYF. In DNA, the CDR3 is TGTGCCAGCAGGGATTCGGGACAAACCTCCTACGAGCAGTACTTC. The chain has TRBV2 and TRBJ2-7, with D perhaps TRBD1 (6 bases). The CDR3 runs to 15 residues. The germline V gene encodes CDR1 SNHLY and CDR2 FYNNEI. Trimming took off 6 bases at V and 0 bases at J, with 15 bases between the two ends.

This sequence joins TRBV14 and TRBJ1-1, with 8 bases identical to TRBD1. There are 13 residues in the CDR3. The ends lost 3 bases at V and 11 bases at J; junction bases unmatched: 8. Germline values: CDR1 SGHDN, CDR2 FVKESK. The CDR3 region has the DNA TGTGCCAGCAGCCAGGGACAGGTCCGAGAGGCTTTCTTT. The encoded protein is CASSQGQVREAFF.

V gene TRBV10-3 combines with J gene TRBJ2-1, with 12 bases lining up with TRBD2. After removal of 6 bases from V and 0 bases from J, the junction contained 9 bases not matched to a gene. Germline CDR1 reads ENHRY; CDR2 reads SYGVKD. CDR3 length: 18 residues. CDR3 DNA: TGTGCCATCAGAGCCGGGACTAGCGGGTCCTACTCCTACAATGAGCAGTTCTTC. Amino acids: CAIRAGTSGSYSYNEQFF.

This clonotype showed up just a few times. The chain recombines TRBV4-3 with TRBJ1-4; 8 bases fit TRBD1. V trimming: 4 bases; J trimming: 5 bases; junction bases outside the gene matches: 6. The CDR3 is made up of 15 amino acids. Germline CDR1 reads LGHNA; CDR2 reads YSLEER. The CDR3: CASSPWDRLNEKLFF. The DNA for the CDR3 is TGCGCCAGCAGCCCCTGGGACAGGCTGAATGAAAAACTGTTTTTT.

This clonotype appeared a few times. The rearrangement links TRBV7-9 to TRBJ2-2, with D perhaps TRBD1 or TRBD2 (6 bases each). The V and J ends lost 1 base and 4 bases respectively, with 13 bases between them. Germline-derived CDR1 and CDR2 are SEHNR and FQNEAQ (reference sequence). There are 16 residues in the CDR3. The CDR3 loop is CASSLVGGRRTGELFF. The CDR3 nucleotides are TGTGCCAGCAGCTTAGTTGGGGGGCGTCGCACCGGGGAGCTGTTTTTT.

The rearrangement joins TRBV2 to TRBJ1-3; D uncertain. V was shortened by 6 bases and J by 2 bases, with 14 bases between the two germline ends. CDR1 and CDR2 (germline): SNHLY, FYNNEI. The CDR3 extends over 15 amino acids. CDR3 residues: CASSRPRETGNTIYF. The CDR3 DNA sequence: TGTGCCAGCAGCCGACCAAGGGAAACTGGAAACACCATATATTTT. The full variable domain, with the rest looked up from reference TRBV2 and TRBJ1-3, is EPEVTQTPSHQVTQMGQEVILRCVPISNHLYFYWYRQILGQKVEFLVSFYNNEISEKSEIFDDQFSVERPDGSNFTLKIRSTKLEDSAMYFCASSRPRETGNTIYFGEGSWLTVV.

As for this clonotype: A much more abundant neighbour one base away suggests this may be a read error. V usage is TRBV7-6 and J usage is TRBJ2-3, with 7 bases identical to TRBD1. The CDR3 contains 13 residues. The germline gives CDR1 SGHVS, CDR2 FNYEAQ. Trimming removed 6 bases from V and 6 bases from J; junction bases left unmatched: 6. CDR3 loop: CASSQRQGDTQYF. The DNA for the CDR3 is TGTGCCAGCAGTCAGAGACAGGGCGATACGCAGTATTTT.

The table lists this clonotype with a few counts. The J gene is TRBJ2-1, the V gene TRBV7-6, with D possibly TRBD1 on 6 matching bases. V dropped 5 bases and J dropped 2 bases, with 16 bases sitting between them. CDR1 and CDR2 from the germline V gene are SGHVS and FNYEAQ. CDR3 size: 16 residues. CDR3 residues: CASSEHREITYNEQFF. The CDR3, as DNA: TGTGCCAGCAGCGAACACAGGGAAATCACCTACAATGAGCAGTTCTTC.

This clonotype turned up a few times. The chain couples TRBV2 to TRBJ1-6; weak D call: TRBD1 (6 bases). The CDR3 length is 15 residues. Germline loops: CDR1 SNHLY, CDR2 FYNNEI. Trimming left V 4 bases short and J 9 bases short, with 16 bases between. The CDR3 spells CASSGERQDPSPLHF. CDR3 DNA: TGTGCCAGCAGTGGGGAAAGACAGGATCCTTCACCCCTCCACTTT.

The V call is TRBV4-2, the J call TRBJ2-6; the D gene is possibly TRBD1 (5 bases). This CDR3 comprises 16 residues. Trimming left V 7 bases short and J 7 bases short, with 20 bases between. Germline V gene sequence: CDR1 LGHNA, CDR2 YNFKEQ. CDR3 in DNA: TGTGCCAGCATTGGTCCACCTACTACAGGAGCCAACGTCCTGACTTTC. Amino acids: CASIGPPTTGANVLTF.

The V and J genes are TRBV10-3 and TRBJ1-6; 9 positions agree with TRBD1. The V gene end was trimmed by 3 bases and the J gene end by 9 bases; junction bases not matched to a gene: 12. This CDR3 comprises 17 residues. The germline gives CDR1 ENHRY, CDR2 SYGVKD. CDR3 in amino acids: CAISENPPGTGISPLHF. Here the CDR3 DNA reads TGTGCCATCAGTGAAAATCCTCCCGGGACAGGGATTTCACCCCTCCACTTT.

This clonotype was counted at least ten times. The chain couples TRBV7-8 to TRBJ2-1, with D hard to call. Trimming removed 3 bases from V and 4 bases from J, with 10 bases in between. This CDR3 is 14 amino acids long. CDR1 and CDR2 from the germline V gene are SGHVS and FQNEAQ. The CDR3 protein is CASSLEENYNEQFF. The DNA for the CDR3 is TGTGCCAGCAGCTTGGAAGAGAATTACAATGAGCAGTTCTTC. The complete variable domain, with remaining parts taken from reference TRBV7-8 and TRBJ2-1, reads GAGVSQSPRYKVAKRGQDVALRCDPISGHVSLFWYQQALGQGPEFLTYFQNEAQLDKSGLPSDRFFAERPEGSVSTLKIQRTQQEDSAVYLCASSLEENYNEQFFGPGTRLTVL.

This clonotype was counted at least ten times. This rearrangement joins TRBV7-4 to TRBJ2-5; D is perhaps TRBD1 or TRBD2 (5 bases each). Trimming stripped 1 base from V and 3 bases from J, with 6 bases between. CDR1 and CDR2 (germline): SGHVT, SQSDAQ. The CDR3 sequence is 13 residues long. For the CDR3, the DNA is TGTGCCAGCAGCTTAGGGGGGAAAGAGACCCAGTACTTC. It specifies CASSLGGKETQYF.

This chain joins TRBV28 and TRBJ2-3, with TRBD2 matching 14 bases. CDR1 and CDR2 (germline): MDHEN, SYDVKM. The length of the CDR3 is 16 residues. The J segment lost 2 bases and the V segment lost 8 bases, leaving 6 bases of the junction unmatched. The CDR3 is CASLGTSGGTTDTQYF. The CDR3 DNA reads TGTGCCAGCCTAGGGACTAGCGGGGGTACCACAGATACGCAGTATTTT.